The source of this TCR beta chain is a study of monozygotic twins with inflammatory bowel disease. Whole-study findings and limits: Cells of different T cell subtypes could not be told apart.

The CDR3 runs 18 residues. Germline assignment: CDR1 MNHNS and CDR2 SASEGT. For this clonotype: What it binds is not known.

TCRdb re-called the 5' RACE reads and shows each CDR3 protein once, DNA omitted. This sample's clone table lists more than 350,000 distinct CDR3 sequences. The rearrangement uses TRBV6-1 and TRBJ2-2; TCRdb's D gene call, TRBD1, goes unchecked for lack of DNA. The sequence came from a human donor with ulcerative colitis or Crohn's disease, or a healthy co-twin of an affected twin (not recorded which). The sample consisted of blood. CDR3 sequence: CASISRAGGTANTGELFF.